Listed below are T cell receptor beta chains from one sample, sequenced in a study of human T cells and chemical hapten exposure. TCRdb redid the calling of the RACE reads with MiXCR, one entry per CDR3 protein. The data show fewer than 85,000 distinct CDR3 sequences, 7% to 9% seen once. Source material: whole blood. These receptors originate from a male donor in good health. Some clones in this sample may be carry-over from other donors' samples. The CDR3 runs from the conserved cysteine through the conserved F or W. D genes are given only for firm matches. Clone size appears in some rows only: once, few, many, or a class for an expanded clone.

size,D,V,J,DNA,CDR3
.,TRBD2,TRBV14,TRBJ2-5,TGTGCCAGCAGCCAAGGCCCCCGACTAGCGGCTAAGGGGGAGACCCAGTACTTC,CASSQGPRLAAKGETQYF
.,TRBD1,TRBV4-1,TRBJ2-7,TGCGCCAGCAGCCAAGTCCCTACGACAGGGAGCTCCTACGAGCAGTACTTC,CASSQVPTTGSSYEQYF
many,TRBD1,TRBV18,TRBJ2-7,TGTGCCAGCTCAACACGGGACAGGGGCCACGAGCAGTACTTC,CASSTRDRGHEQYF
few,TRBD2,TRBV5-1,TRBJ2-1,TGCGCCAGCAGCTCTTTAGCGGGAGGCGCAAATGAGCAGTTCTTC,CASSSLAGGANEQFF
many,TRBD2,TRBV4-2,TRBJ2-7,TGTGCCAGCAGCCAAACCCCGGGACTAGCGTCCTACGAGCAGTACTTC,CASSQTPGLASYEQYF
many,.,TRBV5-1,TRBJ1-1,TGCGCCAGCAGCGTATCAGAGAACACTGAAGCTTTCTTT,CASSVSENTEAFF
.,.,TRBV2,TRBJ1-4,TGTGCCAGCAGTCCTTCAGGGGTGACGGAAAAACTGTTTTTT,CASSPSGVTEKLFF
.,TRBD1,TRBV12-3/TRBV12-4,TRBJ2-6,TGTGCCAGCAGCTCCGGGACAGGAATCTCTGGGGCCAACGTCCTGACTTTC,CASSSGTGISGANVLTF
.,.,TRBV14,TRBJ1-4,TGTGCCAGCAGCCACTTACAGGGAAGGTCTGAAAAACTGTTTTTT,CASSHLQGRSEKLFF
few,.,TRBV12-3/TRBV12-4,TRBJ1-1,TGTGCCAGCAGCCCATCCACAGGTAACACTGAAGCTTTCTTT,CASSPSTGNTEAFF
many,.,TRBV29-1,TRBJ2-3,TGCAGCGTTGAAGCGGGGAGAACCGAAGATACGCAGTATTTT,CSVEAGRTEDTQYF
.,TRBD1,TRBV6-5,TRBJ1-5,TGTGCCAGCAGTGCCACAGGGGACGGAAATCAGCCCCAGCATTTT,CASSATGDGNQPQHF
few,.,TRBV2,TRBJ2-3,TGTGCCAGCAGTGCCGGGGGTACGCAGTATTTT,CASSAGGTQYF
.,.,TRBV5-1,TRBJ2-3,TGCGCCAGCAGCAGGCAGGGAGGCACAGATACGCAGTATTTT,CASSRQGGTDTQYF
.,TRBD2,TRBV10-3,TRBJ2-1,TGTGCCATCAGTGAGTCACCCCGGGAGGAGCTAAGCTCCTACAATGAGCAGTTCTTC,CAISESPREELSSYNEQFF
many,.,TRBV7-9,TRBJ1-5,TGTGCCAGCAGCTCCTCTCTATCGAGGAATCAGCCCCAGCATTTT,CASSSSLSRNQPQHF
.,.,TRBV10-3,TRBJ2-5,TGTGCCATCAGTGATATAGAAGAGACCCAGTACTTC,CAISDIEETQYF
.,TRBD1,TRBV3-1,TRBJ2-7,TGTGCCAGCAGCCTTACCGGGACAGCGTACGAGCAGTACTTC,CASSLTGTAYEQYF
.,.,TRBV19,TRBJ1-4,TGTGCCAGTAGTAGAGGGTTTCGAACTAATGAAAAACTGTTTTTT,CASSRGFRTNEKLFF
few,TRBD2,TRBV5-5,TRBJ2-3,TGTGCCAGCAGCTTGGATCCTAGCGGGAGACTCGCAGATACGCAGTATTTT,CASSLDPSGRLADTQYF
.,.,TRBV29-1,TRBJ2-7,TGCAGCGTTGTGGAAGGGGACCCCGGCGGGGAGCAGTACTTC,CSVVEGDPGGEQYF
.,TRBD1,TRBV7-9,TRBJ1-5,TGTGCCAGCAGCTTAGGGGCAGGGGGTGATCAGCCCCAGCATTTT,CASSLGAGGDQPQHF
few,.,TRBV20-1,TRBJ2-2,TGCAGTGCCAGACCCGGCAGGGTTTGGACCGGGGAGCTGTTTTTT,CSARPGRVWTGELFF
many,.,TRBV11-2,TRBJ1-4,TGTGCCAGCAGCTTAGGAGACAGAAGTAATGAAAAACTGTTTTTT,CASSLGDRSNEKLFF
.,.,TRBV12-3/TRBV12-4,TRBJ2-2,TGTGCCAGCAGCCCCGCGTTCGCAGGAGGTCGGACCGGGGAGCTGTTTTTT,CASSPAFAGGRTGELFF
.,.,TRBV15,TRBJ1-5,TGTGCCACCAGCAGAGATTGGGGTAGCAATCAGCCCCAGCATTTT,CATSRDWGSNQPQHF
few,.,TRBV2,TRBJ2-3,TGTGCCAGCAGTGTAGGCAGTTACACAGATACGCAGTATTTT,CASSVGSYTDTQYF
.,.,TRBV29-1,TRBJ2-4,TGCAGCGTTGAAGTGGAGGGACGGCCCATTCAGTACTTC,CSVEVEGRPIQYF
.,.,TRBV6-6,TRBJ1-1,TGTGCCAGCAGCGGCACTGAAGCTTTCTTT,CASSGTEAFF
many,TRBD1,TRBV11-1,TRBJ1-1,TGTGCCAGCAGTTCCAGGGGGAGAGGCCACACTGAAGCTTTCTTT,CASSSRGRGHTEAFF
.,.,TRBV6-2/TRBV6-3,TRBJ2-7,TGTGCCAGCAGTTACGGGAGCGAGCAGTACTTC,CASSYGSEQYF
many,TRBD1,TRBV27,TRBJ1-5,TGTGCCAGCAGGACCGGACAGGGAGGTCAGCCCCAGCATTTT,CASRTGQGGQPQHF
.,TRBD2,TRBV7-9,TRBJ2-5,TGTGCCAGCAGCAATCCCGTAGCGGGAGCGGGGGAGACCCAGTACTTC,CASSNPVAGAGETQYF
.,.,TRBV4-3,TRBJ2-7,TGCGCCAGCAGCCAAGGGGCTAACTACGAGCAGTACTTC,CASSQGANYEQYF
.,.,TRBV5-4,TRBJ2-7,TGTGCCAGCAGCTTGGCTGACCTAAGGGGCCCGTGGGCGTTGGGCTCCTACGAGCAGTACTTC,CASSLADLRGPWALGSYEQYF
.,.,TRBV6-1,TRBJ2-7,TGTGCCAGCAGCCCAAGGGTCGCCAGGGCCTACGAGCAGTACTTC,CASSPRVARAYEQYF
.,.,TRBV6-2/TRBV6-3,TRBJ2-3,TGTGCCAGCTTGACCTCAACGAGGCCAGATACGCAGTATTTT,CASLTSTRPDTQYF
few,.,TRBV10-3,TRBJ2-7,TGTGCCATGGGACAAGTCTACGAGCAGTACTTC,CAMGQVYEQYF
.,.,TRBV7-9,TRBJ2-3,TGTACCAGCAGGCCAGACGGCCAGTCCGATACGCAGTATTTT,CTSRPDGQSDTQYF
few,.,TRBV5-1,TRBJ2-1,TGCGCCAGCAGCTTGATGAGGGTCAATGAGCAGTTCTTC,CASSLMRVNEQFF
.,TRBD1,TRBV6-1,TRBJ1-4,TGTGCCGGGGGCGGGGACAGGGTAGAGGAAAAACTGTTTTTT,CAGGGDRVEEKLFF
.,TRBD1,TRBV6-5,TRBJ2-7,TGTGCCAGCAGGACCGGGACAGCAGGGGAGCAGTACTTC,CASRTGTAGEQYF
.,TRBD1,TRBV5-6,TRBJ2-3,TGTGCCAGCAGCTTCGCGGGGACAGGCAGCACAGATACGCAGTATTTT,CASSFAGTGSTDTQYF
few,TRBD1,TRBV3-1,TRBJ1-2,TGTGCCAGCAGCTACGGACAGGGTGGTGGCTACACCTTC,CASSYGQGGGYTF
few,.,TRBV7-2,TRBJ1-3,TGTGCCAGCAGCTACTTAGGTGCTGGAAACACCATATATTTT,CASSYLGAGNTIYF
.,TRBD2,TRBV2,TRBJ2-3,TGTGCCAGCAGTGAAAATGGTCGTGGAGGACTAGCGGGCACAGATACGCAGTATTTT,CASSENGRGGLAGTDTQYF
few,.,TRBV6-2/TRBV6-3,TRBJ2-1,TGTGCCGTGAGTCAGGCACAAAGAGAGCAGTTCTTC,CAVSQAQREQFF
.,.,TRBV7-2,TRBJ1-2,TGTGCCAGCAGGGAGGGCTTCTATGCTAACTATGGCTACACCTTC,CASREGFYANYGYTF
.,TRBD1,TRBV6-5,TRBJ1-6,TGTGCCAGCAGTGACGCCGGGACAGGGCCCGAACCCCTCCACTTT,CASSDAGTGPEPLHF
.,TRBD1,TRBV12-3/TRBV12-4,TRBJ2-6,TGTGCCAGCAGTAACCGGGACAGGGGGCTAAGTGGGGCCAACGTCCTGACTTTC,CASSNRDRGLSGANVLTF
many,.,TRBV5-1,TRBJ1-4,TGCGCCAGCAGCCCTGCGGTCTTTGGTGAAAAACTGTTTTTT,CASSPAVFGEKLFF
.,.,TRBV7-9,TRBJ1-2,TGTGCCAGCAGCTTAGCTGGGGACATTGACTATGGCTACACCTTC,CASSLAGDIDYGYTF
once,.,TRBV7-2,TRBJ2-1,TGTGCCAGCAGCCTAGTGGAAGGAAGCACCTACAATGAGCAGTTCTTC,CASSLVEGSTYNEQFF
few,.,TRBV6-6,TRBJ1-1,TGTGCCAGCGGGAGAAAACAGAACACTGAAGCTTTCTTT,CASGRKQNTEAFF
few,.,TRBV20-1,TRBJ2-3,TGCAGTGCTTCTTCCCCCACGGGAGGCACAGATACGCAGTATTTT,CSASSPTGGTDTQYF
many,.,TRBV6-1,TRBJ1-1,TGTGCCAGCAGCGGGGGGGTGGCAGCGAACACTGAAGCTTTCTTT,CASSGGVAANTEAFF